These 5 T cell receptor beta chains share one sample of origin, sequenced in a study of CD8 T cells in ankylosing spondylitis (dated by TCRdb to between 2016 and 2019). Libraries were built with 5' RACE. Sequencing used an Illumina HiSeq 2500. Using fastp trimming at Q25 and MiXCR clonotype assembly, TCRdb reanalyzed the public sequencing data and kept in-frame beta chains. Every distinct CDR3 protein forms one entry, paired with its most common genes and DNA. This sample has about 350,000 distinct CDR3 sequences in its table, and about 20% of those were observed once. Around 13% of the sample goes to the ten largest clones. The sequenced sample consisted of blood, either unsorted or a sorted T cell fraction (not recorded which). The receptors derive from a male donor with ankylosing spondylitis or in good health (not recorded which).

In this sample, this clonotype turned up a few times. The CDR3 DNA follows: TGTGCCAGCAGCGCCCGGACTGGAGAAACTTCCTACGAGCAGTACTTC. It is translated as CASSARTGETSYEQYF. The chain recombines TRBV7-9 with TRBJ2-7; tentatively, D is TRBD2 (5 bases). This CDR3 comprises 16 residues. V was shortened by 5 bases and J by 1 base, with 18 bases between the two germline ends. Per the germline V gene, CDR1 is SEHNR and CDR2 is FQNEAQ (reference sequence).

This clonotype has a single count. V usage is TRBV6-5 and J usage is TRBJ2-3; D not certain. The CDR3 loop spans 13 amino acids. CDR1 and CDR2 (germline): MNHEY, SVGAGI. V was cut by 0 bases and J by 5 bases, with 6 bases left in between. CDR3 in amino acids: CASSYSPVDTQYF. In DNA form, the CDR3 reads TGTGCCAGCAGTTACTCGCCAGTAGATACGCAGTATTTT.

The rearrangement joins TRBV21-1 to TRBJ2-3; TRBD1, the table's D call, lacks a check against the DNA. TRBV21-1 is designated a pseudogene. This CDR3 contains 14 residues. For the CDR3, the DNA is TGTGCCAGCAGGCGGGGGATCACATCATATACGCAGTATTTT. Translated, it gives CASRRGITSYTQYF.

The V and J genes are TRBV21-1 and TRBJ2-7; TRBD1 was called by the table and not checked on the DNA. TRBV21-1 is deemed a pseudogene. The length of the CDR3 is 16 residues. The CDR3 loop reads CASRGGTAGKRYEQYF. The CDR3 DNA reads TGTGCCAGCAGAGGGGGAACAGCCGGAAAACGCTACGAGCAGTACTTC.

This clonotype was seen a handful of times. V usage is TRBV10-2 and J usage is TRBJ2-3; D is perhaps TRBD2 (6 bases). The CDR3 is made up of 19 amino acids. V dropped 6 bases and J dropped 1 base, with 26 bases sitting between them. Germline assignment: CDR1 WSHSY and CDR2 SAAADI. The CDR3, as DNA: TGCGCCAGCAGCGACTACTTTTGGGGGGAGGAGGGCCGCACAGATACGCAGTATTTT. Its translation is CASSDYFWGEEGRTDTQYF.